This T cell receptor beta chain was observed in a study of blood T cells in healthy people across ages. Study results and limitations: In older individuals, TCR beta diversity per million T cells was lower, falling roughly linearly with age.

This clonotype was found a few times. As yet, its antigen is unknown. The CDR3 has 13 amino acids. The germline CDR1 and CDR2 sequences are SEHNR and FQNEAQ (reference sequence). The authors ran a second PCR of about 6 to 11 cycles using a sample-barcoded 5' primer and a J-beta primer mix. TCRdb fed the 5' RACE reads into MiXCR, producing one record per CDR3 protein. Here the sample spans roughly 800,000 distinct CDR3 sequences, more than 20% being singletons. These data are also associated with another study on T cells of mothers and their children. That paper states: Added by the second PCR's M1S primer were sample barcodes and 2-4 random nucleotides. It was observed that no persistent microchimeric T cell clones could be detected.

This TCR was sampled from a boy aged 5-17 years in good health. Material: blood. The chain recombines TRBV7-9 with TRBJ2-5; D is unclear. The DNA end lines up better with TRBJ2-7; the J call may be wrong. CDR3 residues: CASRGNWDYEQYF. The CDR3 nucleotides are TGTGCCAGCAGGGGCAACTGGGACTACGAGCAGTACTTC.